This TCR beta chain emerged from a study of T cell responses to AZD1222 COVID-19 vaccine. Clones were sequenced by immunoSEQ multiplex PCR, and TCRdb holds only the in-frame ones, with some missing. The sample holds 100,000 to 130,000 clones, around 89% seen once. The CDR3 sequence is 14 residues long. V was shortened by 4 bases and J by 6 bases, with 14 bases between the two germline ends. Germline loops: CDR1 SGHRS, CDR2 YFSETQ. Notes on this clone: Its antigen is not identified.

Study results and caveats: The repertoires were collected only after the peak T cell response. Unmutated variant regions reportedly attract nearly half of all spike-specific TCRs. CD4 TCRs linked to vaccination spanned spike, dominating at 160-218 and 743-854.

This receptor was identified in an adult in good health. V usage is TRBV5-1 and J usage is TRBJ1-5, with D tentatively TRBD1 (5 bases). The source was peripheral blood, collected on day 0 of AZD1222 vaccination. The CDR3 region is CASSAQGLGQPQHF. The DNA for the CDR3 is TGCGCCAGCAGCGCCCAGGGACTTGGTCAGCCCCAGCATTTT.